This T cell receptor (beta chain) was sequenced during a study of blood T cell repertoires in COVID-19. Profiling relied on immunoSEQ multiplex PCR, and the TCRdb table lists in-frame clones only, not all of them. In the table there are 43,000 or so clones, 86% of which are singletons. This CDR3 is built from 14 residues. Germline CDR1 KGHSH, CDR2 LQKENI. The germline V and J ends were trimmed by 6 bases and 7 bases, with 19 bases remaining between them. This chain uses TRBV18 with TRBJ2-7; TRBD2 is a possible D gene (6 bases). Specimen: peripheral blood. This receptor was taken from a man in his fifties or sixties with active COVID-19. This chain's CDR3 is CASSLSSGRGEQYF. The CDR3 bases are TGTGCCAGCTCGCTCTCGTCAGGTCGGGGGGAGCAGTACTTC.